This T cell receptor (beta chain) was captured in a study of blood T cell repertoires in COVID-19. Overall study: Material from acute and convalescent COVID-19 was sourced from the United States, Italy and Spain. PBMCs, B-cell-depleted T cells, or T cells provided the cDNA or gDNA that made up the material.

With V trimmed by 10 bases and J by 7 bases, 12 bases remained unmatched. Looked up from germline, CDR1 is SEHNR and CDR2 is FQNEAQ (reference sequence). The CDR3 is 14 amino acids. Clones were sequenced by immunoSEQ multiplex PCR, and TCRdb holds only the in-frame ones, with some missing. The data show 130,000 to 150,000 clones, around 80% seen once. This sequence joins TRBV7-9 and TRBJ1-4, with TRBD1 matching over 7 bases. Sequencing was carried out using peripheral blood. This TCR derives from a man aged 60 to 69 with active or convalescent COVID-19. The CDR3 DNA follows: TGTGCCACCGACATGGGGCAGGGGGTTGAAAAACTGTTTTTT. It specifies CATDMGQGVEKLFF.